The present TCR beta chain was sequenced within a study of blood T cell repertoires in COVID-19. Original processing notes: For nucleated cells, counts were estimated from reference gene primer amplification. Data came from immunoSEQ multiplex PCR; TCRdb stores just in-frame clones and leaves some out. The DNA was the basis for D and trimming; V, J and clone size are from that table. The sample includes 310,000 or so clones, approximately 88% of them seen just once. Clinical history reported by participants formed the basis on which cohorts were assigned. Resolution of symptoms, clearance, or two negative PCRs was present in recovered Cohort 3 donors. The sequence came from a middle-aged woman who had recovered from COVID-19. Sequencing used PBMCs or T cells enriched from blood (not recorded which).

The CDR3 DNA follows: TGTGCCAGCAGCTTAGGTGGTCGCGCCAATGAGCAGTTCTTC. Its protein is CASSLGGRANEQFF. This chain joins TRBV7-3 and TRBJ2-1; D is ambiguous. Germline V gene lookup returns CDR1 SGHTA and CDR2 FQGTGA. This CDR3 spans 14 amino acids. The V end lost 2 bases, the J end lost 6 bases, and 11 bases lay between the germline ends. The full variable domain, completed using reference TRBV7-3 and TRBJ2-1, is GAGVSQTPSNKVTEKGKYVELRCDPISGHTALYWYRQSLGQGPEFLIYFQGTGAADDSGLPNDRFFAVRPEGSVSTLKIQRTERGDSAVYLCASSLGGRANEQFFGPGTRLTVL.